This T cell receptor beta chain is drawn from a study of CD8 T cells in ankylosing spondylitis. Findings and limits, study-wide: Ankylosing spondylitis blood appeared to be characterized by a TCR beta motif of about 8 highly homologous variants. The study looked at matched synovial fluid samples from ankylosing spondylitis patients. Disease-linked clones were reported to be significantly enriched there. Certain motif variants had earlier been reported in reactive arthritis synovial fluid and blood. The authors found the disease-linked clones to be CD8+ and relatively rare in peripheral blood.

At least ten counts were recorded for this clonotype. The antigen remains unidentified. TCRdb re-called the 5' RACE reads through MiXCR, storing one row per CDR3 protein. The sample shows 35,000 or so distinct CDR3 sequences, 6% of them seen only once. Germline assignment: CDR1 GTSNPN and CDR2 SVGIG (reference sequence). V lost 4 bases, J lost 2 bases, and 9 bases lay in between. CDR3 length: 13 amino acids. Sequenced input: blood, either unsorted or a sorted T cell fraction (not recorded which). V and J are TRBV30 and TRBJ1-3; no clear D gene. This clonotype was obtained from a male donor with ankylosing spondylitis or in good health (not recorded which). CDR3 residues: CAWNPGPGNTIYF. The CDR3 region has the DNA TGTGCCTGGAATCCAGGCCCTGGAAACACCATATATTTT.